The rows below give T cell receptor beta chains drawn from one sample of a study of shared clonotypes between healthy human individuals. Repertoires were generated with immunoSEQ multiplex PCR, while TCRdb's copy carries only in-frame clones and drops some. The data show 2 million to 2.5 million clones, with roughly 94% seen just once and 0.13% held by the top ten. The sequencing input was naive CD4+ T cells sorted from blood. These receptor sequences come from a man aged 18-30 years in good health. Each CDR3 is given with its conserved first and last residue. The order of the fields is J gene, V gene, D gene, clone size, CDR3 DNA, CDR3 protein. The D gene is left open where the match is weak. Clone size is given for some rows only: seen once, a few or many times, or a class if the clone is expanded.

TRBJ1-3 TRBV5-1 . . TGCGCCAGCCGGGGGCTCGGACGGAACTCTGGAAACACCATATATTTT CASRGLGRNSGNTIYF
TRBJ1-1 TRBV6-8 TRBD1 . TGTGCCAGCGGCCCGGTTGAGGGGGCGCGGAGAACTTTCTTT CASGPVEGARRTFF
TRBJ2-7 TRBV7-2 TRBD1 . TGTGCCAGCAGCTTGGCAACGCAACAGGGGGCGGACTTC CASSLATQQGADF
TRBJ2-7 TRBV9 TRBD2 . TGTGCCAGCAGCCCAAGGACTAGCGGGTTTATCTACGAGCAGTACTTC CASSPRTSGFIYEQYF
TRBJ2-7 TRBV4-1 . . TGCGCCAGCAGCCCGGTAGGGGGCGAGCAGTACTTC CASSPVGGEQYF
TRBJ2-7 TRBV5-4 . . TGTGCCAGCAGCGCACCCGGGTCCTCGAATCATCGGCAGTACTTC CASSAPGSSNHRQYF
TRBJ1-6 TRBV19 . . TGTGCCAGTAGTATGGCCTCCTATAATTCACCCCTCCACTTT CASSMASYNSPLHF
TRBJ1-3 TRBV18 . . TGTGCCAGCTCACCAGGGAACGAAAACACCATATATTTT CASSPGNENTIYF
TRBJ2-7 TRBV6-5 . . TGTGCCAGCAGCCTCGGGACCGTCAGCTCCTACGAGCAGTACTTC CASSLGTVSSYEQYF
TRBJ2-3 TRBV25-1 . . TGTGCCAGCAGTGAATCTACCGCCAGGGTTACGCAGTATTTT CASSESTARVTQYF
TRBJ2-7 TRBV10-3 . . TGTGCCATCAGTGATGGGGACTTGAGGCCTCGCGAGCAGTACTTC CAISDGDLRPREQYF
TRBJ2-5 TRBV4-3 . . TGCGCCAGCAGCCCCTCTCGGACCCAAGAGACCCAGTACTTC CASSPSRTQETQYF
TRBJ1-6 TRBV5-4 TRBD1 . TGTGCCAGCAGCTTGGCGGGGACAGGGAATTCACCCCTCCACTTT CASSLAGTGNSPLHF
TRBJ2-4 TRBV7-8 . once TGTGCCAGCAGTCTAGGACTGTCACTAGCCAAAAACATTCAGTACTTC CASSLGLSLAKNIQYF
TRBJ2-2 TRBV10-1 . . TGCGCCAGCAACCGAGGGGACTCGATAAACACCGGGGAGCTGTTTTTT CASNRGDSINTGELFF
TRBJ2-1 TRBV6-1 TRBD1 . TGTGCCACCCACGGTTGGGGACAGAGTTACAATGAGCAGTTCTTC CATHGWGQSYNEQFF
TRBJ1-3 TRBV27 . . TGTGCCAGCAAAGCCGATATTGGAAACACCATATATTTT CASKADIGNTIYF
TRBJ2-7 TRBV7-2 TRBD2 once TGTGCCAGCAGCTTCGGGACTAGCGGGAGGTACTCCTACGAGCAGTACTTC CASSFGTSGRYSYEQYF
TRBJ2-6 TRBV11-2 . . TGTGTCAGCAGCTTAAGTACAGGAGGTACCGGGTTGGGGGCCAACGTCCTGACTTTC CVSSLSTGGTGLGANVLTF
TRBJ1-3 TRBV11-2 TRBD1 . TGTGCCAGCAGCTTAGCCGGGACAGACTCTGGAAACACCATATATTTT CASSLAGTDSGNTIYF
TRBJ2-7 TRBV5-6 . . TGTGCCAGCAGCTTGGCAGGGGAGGGCTACGAGCAGTACTTC CASSLAGEGYEQYF
TRBJ2-7 TRBV5-1 . . TGCGCCAGCAGCTTGGCCATTGGCGTCTCCTACGAGCAGTACTTC CASSLAIGVSYEQYF
TRBJ2-2 TRBV19 TRBD2 . TGTGCCAGTAGATCCCAACCGGGAGGGAGGACGGGGGAGCTGTTTTTT CASRSQPGGRTGELFF
TRBJ2-5 TRBV5-1 . . TGCGCCAGCAGCTTGCGTCAGGTCAAGGAGACCCAGTACTTC CASSLRQVKETQYF
TRBJ1-6 TRBV27 . . TGTGCCAGCAGTGTAATAAGCTCCTATAATTCACCCCTCCACTTT CASSVISSYNSPLHF
TRBJ2-7 TRBV28 TRBD2 . TGTGCCAGCAGTCCTCGGGGTAGCGGGGGTTCCTACGAGCAGTACTTC CASSPRGSGGSYEQYF
TRBJ2-5 TRBV11-1 TRBD2 . TGTGCCAGCAGCTTGGGGGGGCAAGAGACCCAGTACTTC CASSLGGQETQYF
TRBJ1-3 TRBV5-1 . . TGCGCCAGCAGCTTGGTCGGGGGTAATGGAAACACCATATATTTT CASSLVGGNGNTIYF
TRBJ2-2 TRBV6-1 . . TGTGCCAGCAATGCAGGGGAATCCGGGGAGCTGTTTTTT CASNAGESGELFF
TRBJ1-5 TRBV2 . . TGTGCCAGCAGTGGTGGGACCCATAGCAATCAGCCCCAGCATTTT CASSGGTHSNQPQHF
TRBJ1-1 TRBV6-1 TRBD1 once TGTGCCAGCAGTGAAGTTGGGACAGTGAACACTGAAGCTTTCTTT CASSEVGTVNTEAFF
TRBJ2-5 TRBV2 TRBD2 . TGTGCCAGCAGTGAGGCGGGAGGGCCAGGAGAGACCCAGTACTTC CASSEAGGPGETQYF
TRBJ2-1 TRBV30 . . TGTGCCTGGGGGCAGGGTGGCAATGAGCAGTTCTTC CAWGQGGNEQFF
TRBJ2-3 TRBV5-1 TRBD2 . TGCGCCAGCAGGCTAGCGGGCACAGATACGCAGTATTTT CASRLAGTDTQYF
TRBJ2-7 TRBV4-1 . . TGCGCCAGCAGCCAACGGCAGGGGAGCTCCTACGAGCAGTACTTC CASSQRQGSSYEQYF
TRBJ1-6 TRBV10-2 . . TGCGCCAGCAGGGACAAGGGGGATTCACCCCTCCACTTT CASRDKGDSPLHF
TRBJ2-1 TRBV5-1 . . TGCGCCAGCAGCTTGGACACTCACAATGAGCAGTTCTTC CASSLDTHNEQFF
TRBJ1-1 TRBV18 . many TGTGCCAGCTCACCACCGACCGGACAGAGGAACACTGAAGCTTTCTTT CASSPPTGQRNTEAFF
TRBJ2-7 TRBV5-8 . . TGTGCCAGCAGCTTGTTTCAGGGGAGGGCCGAGCAGTACTTC CASSLFQGRAEQYF
TRBJ2-5 TRBV10-3 TRBD2 . TGTGCCATCAAAAGCGGGGGGAAGGAGACCCAGTACTTC CAIKSGGKETQYF
TRBJ2-7 TRBV6-5 . . TGTGCCAGCAGTTACTCGAAACAGATCTCCTACGAGCAGTACTTC CASSYSKQISYEQYF
TRBJ1-6 TRBV6-1 . . TGTGCCAGCGAAAGTGTGCTTAATTCACCCCTCCACTTT CASESVLNSPLHF
TRBJ2-6 TRBV6-1 . once TGTGCCAGCAGGCCCGCAGCCAACGTCCTGACTTTC CASRPAANVLTF
TRBJ2-7 TRBV30 . . TGTGCCTGGAGTGTAGGGGGGTCTTCCTACGAGCAGTACTTC CAWSVGGSSYEQYF
TRBJ2-1 TRBV7-2 . . TGTGCCAGCAGCTTGTCCGTTATCGATGAGCAGTTCTTC CASSLSVIDEQFF
TRBJ1-4 TRBV30 . once TGTGCCTGGAGTGATCTCCGTACGGATGAAAAACTGTTTTTT CAWSDLRTDEKLFF
TRBJ1-4 TRBV19 TRBD1 . TGTGCCAGTACCGCCGGGACAGGGCCTAATGAAAAACTGTTTTTT CASTAGTGPNEKLFF
TRBJ1-5 TRBV28 . . TGTGCCAGCGATAAGGGGGACGGCGGTCTTGAGCCCCAGCATTTT CASDKGDGGLEPQHF